This entry lists 15 T cell receptor beta chains sequenced from one sample in a study of blood T cell repertoires in COVID-19 (dated by TCRdb to 2020 to 2022). The library came from the immunoSEQ multiplex PCR assay. TCRdb's version of the immuneACCESS table is confined to in-frame rearrangements and falls short of the full clone set. An unresolved V gene accounts for under half of the shortfall where checked; the remainder is of unknown origin. The sample yields a few hundred thousand clones; about 90% were counted once. 1.9% of the sample rests with the top ten. Sequenced: peripheral blood. These receptors all come from a man in his forties or fifties with active or convalescent COVID-19.

V is TRBV5-1 and J is TRBJ1-1; D possibly corresponds to TRBD1 (5 bases). The V gene lost 0 bases and the J gene lost 1 base, with 13 bases spanning the gap. There are 16 residues in the CDR3. Germline loops: CDR1 SGHRS, CDR2 YFSETQ. This chain's CDR3 is CASSLGVRTRNTEAFF. DNA of the CDR3: TGCGCCAGCAGCTTGGGTGTGCGGACAAGGAACACTGAAGCTTTCTTT.

V is TRBV6-6 and J is TRBJ1-5, with D possibly TRBD1 on 5 matching bases. This CDR3 has 18 amino acids. Trimming shortened V by 5 bases and J by 5 bases, and 25 bases separated the two germline ends. Per the germline V gene, CDR1 is MNHNY and CDR2 is SVGAGI (reference sequence). CDR3 in DNA: TGTGCCAGCAGTCCTTTCCGAATCCACCAGGGAAGAGATCAGCCCCAGCATTTT. Its translation is CASSPFRIHQGRDQPQHF.

The gene calls are TRBV19 and TRBJ2-1, with 8 bases identical to TRBD2. This CDR3 region has 16 residues. Trimming cost V 1 base and J 0 bases; bases outside gene matches: 2. Per germline, CDR1 LNHDA and CDR2 SQIVND (reference sequence). The CDR3 reads CASSIGGGFSYNEQFF. CDR3 DNA: TGTGCCAGTAGTATAGGCGGGGGGTTCTCCTACAATGAGCAGTTCTTC.

The V gene is TRBV9, the J gene TRBJ2-1; 9 nucleotides agree with TRBD2. The trim removed 7 bases at V and 7 bases at J, leaving 9 bases unmatched. The CDR3 loop spans 14 amino acids. From germline, CDR1 is SGDLS and CDR2 YYNGEE. CDR3 DNA sequence: TGTGCCAGCGGATTAGCGGGAGTAGAAAATGAGCAGTTCTTC. It yields the protein CASGLAGVENEQFF.

V and J are TRBV11-2 and TRBJ2-1; 11 bases fit TRBD1. CDR1 is SGHAT, CDR2 FQNNGV, per germline. The CDR3 spans 17 residues. After removal of 0 bases from V and 7 bases from J, the junction contained 8 bases not matched to a gene. The CDR3 reads CASSLDIRTGGQNEQFF. In DNA, the CDR3 is TGTGCCAGCAGCTTAGATATCCGGACAGGGGGCCAGAATGAGCAGTTCTTC.

The gene calls are TRBV16 and TRBJ1-3; 7 nucleotides agree with TRBD1. Trimming cost V 0 bases and J 1 base; bases outside gene matches: 3. This CDR3 region has 16 residues. The germline gives CDR1 KGHSY, CDR2 FQNENV. The CDR3 reads CASSQSSGGSGNTIYF. DNA for the CDR3: TGTGCCAGCAGCCAATCATCAGGGGGTTCTGGAAACACCATATATTTT. The full variable domain, rest sourced from reference TRBV16 and TRBJ1-3, is GEEVAQTPKHLVRGEGQKAKLYCAPIKGHSYVFWYQQVLKNEFKFLISFQNENVFDETGMPKERFSAKCLPNSPCSLEIQATKLEDSAVYFCASSQSSGGSGNTIYFGEGSWLTVV.

The chain joins TRBV18 to TRBJ2-1; D not certain. The germline V and J ends were trimmed by 2 bases and 3 bases, with 5 bases remaining between them. This CDR3 comprises 13 residues. The germline V gene encodes CDR1 KGHSH and CDR2 LQKENI. CDR3 nucleotides: TGTGCCAGCTCACCAAACAGCTACAATGAGCAGTTCTTC. This translates into CASSPNSYNEQFF.

This chain links TRBV10-3 with TRBJ1-6, with unresolved D. CDR1 and CDR2 (germline): ENHRY, SYGVKD. The V end was cut by 6 bases, the J end by 9 bases, with 15 bases between. The CDR3 is 14 amino acids. CDR3 region: CAISEESRGSPLHF. The DNA for the CDR3 is TGTGCCATCAGCGAGGAGAGTCGAGGTTCACCCCTCCACTTT.

The count of this clone is one. J is TRBJ2-5 and V is TRBV27; D might be TRBD1 (5 bases). Germline V gene data show CDR1 as MNHEY and CDR2 as SMNVEV (reference sequence). The CDR3 runs to 14 residues. With 0 bases removed from V and 3 bases from J, the gap between germline ends came to 8 bases. The CDR3: CASSLSMTEETQYF. CDR3 nucleotide sequence: TGTGCCAGCAGTTTATCGATGACAGAAGAGACCCAGTACTTC.

V usage is TRBV9 and J usage is TRBJ2-5; perhaps TRBD2 as D (5 bases). This CDR3 spans 15 amino acids. V was cut by 2 bases and J by 4 bases, with 15 bases left in between. Germline V CDR1 and CDR2: SGDLS, YYNGEE. The CDR3 here is CASSVDSTLGETQYF. The DNA for the CDR3 is TGTGCCAGCAGCGTGGACTCTACCCTGGGAGAGACCCAGTACTTC. The full variable domain, its missing parts supplied by reference TRBV9 and TRBJ2-5, is DSGVTQTPKHLITATGQRVTLRCSPRSGDLSVYWYQQSLDQGLQFLIQYYNGEERAKGNILERFSAQQFPDLHSELNLSSLELGDSALYFCASSVDSTLGETQYFGPGTRLLVL.

CDR3 protein: CASKEGDRYGYTF. The CDR3 DNA reads as TGTGCCAGCAAGGAGGGTGACCGCTATGGCTACACCTTC. The V gene is TRBV28, the J gene TRBJ1-2, with D uncertain. The CDR3 runs 13 residues. The V gene's germline CDR1 is MDHEN and CDR2 SYDVKM. V lost 7 bases and J lost 4, with 13 bases in between.

The rearrangement uses TRBV7-9 and TRBJ1-1; 7 bases agree with TRBD1. The CDR3 is 15 residues long. Unmatched junction bases numbered 9, after V lost 5 bases and J lost 3 bases. Germline-derived CDR1 and CDR2 are SEHNR and FQNEAQ (reference sequence). The CDR3 DNA is TGTGCCAGCAGCGCACGACAGGGAGGCGACACTGAAGCTTTCTTT. Translated: CASSARQGGDTEAFF.

This chain links TRBV29-1 with TRBJ1-4; D is possibly TRBD1 (5 bases). Trimming removed 8 bases at V and 1 base at J, with 17 bases between. Looked up from germline, CDR1 is SQVTM and CDR2 is ANQGSEA. CDR3 size: 15 residues. CDR3 sequence reads: CSINSDTGTNEKLFF. The CDR3 region has the DNA TGCAGCATAAATTCGGACACTGGAACTAATGAAAAACTGTTTTTT. Full variable domain (rest looked up from reference TRBV29-1 and TRBJ1-4): SAVISQKPSRDICQRGTSLTIQCQVDSQVTMMFWYRQQPGQSLTLIATANQGSEATYESGFVIDKFPISRPNLTFSTLTVSNMSPEDSSIYLCSINSDTGTNEKLFFGSGTQLSVL.

This clone was found many times. V gene TRBV27 combines with J gene TRBJ1-2; D possibly corresponds to TRBD1 (5 bases). Germline values: CDR1 MNHEY, CDR2 SMNVEV (reference sequence). This CDR3 contains 16 residues. V was clipped by 8 bases and J by 6 bases, with 25 bases between them. CDR3 sequence (DNA): TGTGCCAGCTTTCCTATCCCCCCGATTCAGGGCAATGGCTACACCTTC. Protein: CASFPIPPIQGNGYTF.

This chain joins TRBV24-1 and TRBJ2-7; D not certain. The CDR3 has 13 residues. Trimming left V 6 bases short and J 0 bases short, with 8 bases between. Germline CDR1 reads KGHDR; CDR2 reads SFDVKD. The CDR3 sequence is CATSNSNSYEQYF. CDR3 bases: TGTGCCACCAGTAACAGTAACTCCTACGAGCAGTACTTC.